This T cell receptor beta chain was retrieved from a study of control samples from healthy donors and cancer patients. The method was immunoSEQ multiplex PCR; TCRdb's version includes in-frame clones alone and lacks a portion of them. This table holds about 130,000 clones, less than 90% found once. The V end was cut by 0 bases, the J end by 4 bases, with 10 bases between. Germline V gene data show CDR1 as SGHAT and CDR2 as FQNNGV. This CDR3 comprises 14 residues. This sequence was found in a man aged 18 to 29 in good health. Sequenced: blood. This chain connects TRBV11-2 to TRBJ2-7; D may be TRBD2 (7 bases). Here the CDR3 reads CASSLEGGAYEQYF. The CDR3 DNA reads as TGTGCCAGCAGCTTAGAGGGGGGGGCGTACGAGCAGTACTTC.